The clone carrying this T cell receptor (beta chain) was recorded many times. Antigen specificity is unknown. The data originate from a study of prognosis after radiotherapy for stage I lung cancer. About the study: Patients with stage I non-small cell lung cancer joined the study from 2018 through January 2019. The study's findings and limits: Patients developing distant metastases showed lower Shannon entropy after stereotactic body radiation therapy.

CDR1 and CDR2 (germline): SGDLS, YYNGEE. The ends were cut back, 4 bases at V and 1 base at J, with 12 bases in the middle. This CDR3 is 15 amino acids long. With two time points in the design, about 5.8 milliliters of peripheral blood were drawn at each one. Genomic DNA was subjected to two-round multiplex PCR for amplification of TCR beta CDR3. Initially, in first-round PCR, primers specific to each TRBV and TRBJ gene were used. A single record per CDR3 protein comes from TCRdb applying MiXCR to the multiplex PCR reads. This table holds fewer than 40,000 distinct CDR3 sequences, around two fifths found once.

The sequencing used PBMCs, collected before or after stereotactic body radiation therapy (not recorded which). The TCR comes from a donor over 45 with non-small cell lung cancer. This sequence joins TRBV9 and TRBJ2-1; D unresolved. The CDR3 nucleotides are TGTGCCAGCAGCCCGAGGTGGGCATCCTACAATGAGCAGTTCTTC. Translation gives CASSPRWASYNEQFF.